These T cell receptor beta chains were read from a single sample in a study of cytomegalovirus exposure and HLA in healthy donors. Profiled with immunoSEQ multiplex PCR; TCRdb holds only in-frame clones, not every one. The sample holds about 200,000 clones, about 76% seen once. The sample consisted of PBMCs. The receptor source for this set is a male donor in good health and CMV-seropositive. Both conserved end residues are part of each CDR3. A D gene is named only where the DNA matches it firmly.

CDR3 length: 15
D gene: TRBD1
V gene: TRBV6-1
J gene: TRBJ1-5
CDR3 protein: CASSSRDRGGQPQHF
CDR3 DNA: TGTGCCAGCAGTTCCCGGGACAGGGGCGGACAGCCCCAGCATTTT

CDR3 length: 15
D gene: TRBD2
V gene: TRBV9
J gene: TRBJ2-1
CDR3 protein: CASSVTGGGYNEQFF
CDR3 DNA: TGTGCCAGCAGCGTAACTGGCGGGGGGTACAATGAGCAGTTCTTC

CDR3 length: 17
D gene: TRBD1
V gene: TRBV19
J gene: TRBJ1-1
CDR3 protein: CASRSPSLGGRNTEAFF
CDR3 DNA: TGTGCCAGTCGATCCCCGAGCCTAGGGGGCCGGAACACTGAAGCTTTCTTT

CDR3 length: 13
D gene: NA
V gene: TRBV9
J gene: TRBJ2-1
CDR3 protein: CASSVGSFDEQFF
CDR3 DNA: TGTGCCAGCAGCGTAGGAAGCTTCGATGAGCAGTTCTTC

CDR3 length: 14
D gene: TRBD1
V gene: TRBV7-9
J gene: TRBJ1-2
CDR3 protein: CASSWAGTGEFYTF
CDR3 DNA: TGTGCCAGCAGCTGGGCCGGGACAGGGGAATTTTACACCTTC

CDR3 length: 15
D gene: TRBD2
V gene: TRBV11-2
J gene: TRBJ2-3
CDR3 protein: CASSYTRGVLDTQYF
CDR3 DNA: TGTGCCAGCAGCTATACCCGGGGGGTACTGGATACGCAGTATTTT

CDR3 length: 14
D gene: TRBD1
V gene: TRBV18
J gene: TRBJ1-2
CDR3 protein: CASSRWTGDDGYTF
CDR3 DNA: TGTGCCAGCTCACGATGGACAGGGGATGATGGCTACACCTTC

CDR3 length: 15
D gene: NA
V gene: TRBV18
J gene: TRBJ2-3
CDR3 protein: CASSPRDFSTDTQYF
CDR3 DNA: TGTGCCAGCTCACCCCGGGACTTCAGCACAGATACGCAGTATTTT

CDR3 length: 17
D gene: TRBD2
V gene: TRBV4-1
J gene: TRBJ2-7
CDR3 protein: CASSQEDHERGSYEQYF
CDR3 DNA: TGCGCCAGCAGCCAAGAAGATCATGAGCGGGGCTCCTACGAGCAGTACTTC

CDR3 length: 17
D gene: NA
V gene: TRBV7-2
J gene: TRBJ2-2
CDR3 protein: CASSRGGKRTVHGELFF
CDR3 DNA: TGTGCCAGCAGCCGTGGGGGGAAACGAACAGTACACGGGGAGCTGTTTTTT

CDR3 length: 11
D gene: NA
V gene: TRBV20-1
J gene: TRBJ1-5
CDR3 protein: CSAPQGKPQHF
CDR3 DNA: TGCAGTGCTCCTCAGGGAAAGCCCCAGCATTTT

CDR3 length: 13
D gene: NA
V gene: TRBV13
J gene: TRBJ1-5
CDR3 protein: CASSSGLGEPQHF
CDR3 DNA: TGTGCCAGCAGTTCCGGGTTAGGGGAGCCCCAGCATTTT